This TCR beta chain was recovered during a study of PD-1 blockade in classical Hodgkin lymphoma (TCRdb year 2020). Regarding the complete study: Nivolumab dosing was 3 mg/kg intravenously every 2 weeks, continuing until either disease progression or unacceptable toxicity. A peripheral blood immune signature of response to PD-1 blockade in classical Hodgkin lymphoma was defined using TCR beta sequencing and CyTOF. Overall study outcomes, separate from this receptor: The study was limited to a single clinical trial cohort, and causes of repertoire differences, possibly disease activity or prior therapy, remained undefined. Baseline TCR diversity was reported to be lower in newly diagnosed patients than in healthy donors, and even lower in relapsed/refractory patients. Lower diversity was observed in patients in whom nivolumab was started less than 1 year after ASCT, and these patients were excluded from later analyses so that confounding by immune reconstitution would be avoided. Among trial patients, those achieving complete response had baseline diversity similar to that of newly diagnosed patients, while diversity was significantly lower in partial responders and progressors. CD4+ but not CD8+ TCR diversity rose significantly by C4D1 (p=0.0027 vs p=0.16), most apparent in complete responders (p=0.02).

For CDR1 and CDR2, the germline V gene lists LGHNA and YNFKEQ. Spanning cysteine to phenylalanine, the CDR3 consists of 19 amino acids. Only CDR3 DNA is held: 57 bases, read in frame from base 1. V has 0 bases trimmed and J has 3 bases trimmed; junction bases matching no gene number 10. Note on this clone: Its antigen specificity is not known. Base quality data are lacking; no much larger clone is found one base away.

Genomic DNA was extracted with the Qiagen DNeasy kit from unsorted PBMCs and from negatively selected CD4+ and CD8+ fractions. TCR beta CDR3 regions were subjected to amplification by immunoSEQ multiplex PCR with primers that anneal to V and J segments. A synthetic immune receptor repertoire was used to minimize amplification bias, and any remaining bias was removed computationally after sequencing. Processing in the source paper ran as follows. Custom Python scripts were used to quantify repertoire diversity as the Shannon entropy index. Unsorted, CD4+ and CD8+ repertoires were examined separately, except in combined analyses, for which CD4+ and CD8+ sequences were merged in silico. Clonal expansion was defined as at least a 2-fold frequency increase after treatment relative to C1D1, with a pseudocount of 0.5 for undetected baseline clones. Clones with 0 or 1 copy at C1D1 were defined as singleton clones, while clones with 2 or more copies were defined as non-singleton clones. By matching protein sequences in sorted samples from the same patient, clones expanded in unsorted samples were annotated as CD4+, CD8+ or unknown. Wilcoxon tests on paired samples were used to test diversity changes from C1D1 to C4D1. The source is immuneACCESS, and TCRdb retained only in-frame sequences with V and J called. Part of the clones is not carried over; for the studies checked, unresolved V genes explain less than half of this, and the remainder is unexplained. V and J calls plus clone size are reproduced from that table; the DNA served to infer D and trimming. The table for this sample lists some 13,000 clones; about 80% of them were counted only once. 4.1% of the sample is in the top ten clones.

The meaning of the sample's time point label: cycle 1 day 1 (C1D1), immediately before nivolumab initiation. Every trial patient had relapsed following autologous stem cell transplantation, and prior brentuximab vedotin exposure was what differed among cohorts A, B and C. The trial cohort included 50 to 60 patients with relapsed/refractory classical Hodgkin lymphoma, and each patient had a best overall response of complete response, partial response or progressive disease. In the multi-cohort phase II CheckMate 205 trial, trial patients received single-agent nivolumab. An independent review committee assessed best overall response by applying the 2007 International Working Group response criteria. Trial PBMCs were collected immediately before nivolumab initiation (C1D1) and during therapy at cycle 2 day 1 and cycle 4 day 1. Peripheral blood was collected in 8 mL Vacutainer Cell Preparation Tubes, from which PBMCs were isolated by centrifugation and then cryopreserved.

The receptor chain draws on TRBV4-2 and TRBJ2-3, and TRBD2 matches 12 of the central bases. This clonotype was obtained from a human donor with classical Hodgkin lymphoma. The source was peripheral blood mononuclear cells (PBMCs), collected at baseline. The DNA sequence reads TGTGCCAGCAGCCAAGATCTAGGGTCCACTAGCGGGGGGACAGATACGCAGTATTTT. Translation gives CASSQDLGSTSGGTDTQYF.